The clone carrying this T cell receptor beta chain was seen a handful of times. Antigen: not known. Using constant-segment primers, 5'RACE produced TCR alpha and TCR beta cDNA libraries carrying sample barcodes and UMIs. TCRdb reprocessed the 5' RACE reads with MiXCR, giving one entry per CDR3 protein. Of about 140,000 distinct CDR3 sequences in the sample, roughly 21% were seen once. V shed 4 bases and J 4 bases; nucleotides not matched to a gene: 2. In germline, CDR1 is DFQATT, CDR2 SNEGSKA (reference sequence). CDR3 length equals 14 residues. This entry is derived from a study of T-cell memory formation after mild COVID-19. Whole-study context: Largely, the TCR clusters proved donor specific.

The study's findings and limits: Clones shrinking from day 15 to 85 showed even CD4/CD8 mixes; later expanders tilted CD4+.

The chain carries TRBV20-1 and TRBJ2-3; the match to TRBD2 covers 13 bases. The sequenced sample consisted of PBMCs or a T cell subset sorted from them (not recorded which). The source is an adult woman who had mild COVID-19 (a few samples of this study predate the infection). Cell type and time point are not known. CDR3 residues: CSATGTSGADTQYF. Written as DNA, the CDR3 is TGCAGTGCTACCGGGACTAGCGGGGCAGATACGCAGTATTTT.